The 9 T cell receptor beta chains given below trace back to one sample, sequenced in a study of blood T cells in healthy people across ages. PCR was performed a second time for about 7 to 11 cycles using a sample-barcoded 5' primer and a J-beta primer mix. One entry per CDR3 protein, called by TCRdb with MiXCR from the 5' RACE reads. The sample lists fewer than 2,000,000 distinct CDR3 sequences; approximately 40% were seen once. Sequenced sample: blood. The receptors stem from a human donor in good health.

The J gene is TRBJ2-6, the V gene TRBV7-2; D might be TRBD1 (5 bases). Trimming removed 4 bases from V and 2 bases from J, with 9 bases in between. CDR1 and CDR2 from the germline V gene are SGHTA and FQGNSA. The CDR3 is made up of 15 amino acids. CDR3 in amino acids: CASSSQAPGANVLTF. The CDR3 DNA reads as TGTGCCAGCAGCTCACAGGCCCCTGGGGCCAACGTCCTGACTTTC.

There are a few counts of this clonotype. The chain has TRBV29-1 and TRBJ1-2, with D unresolved. Trimming cost V 0 bases and J 1 base, with 6 bases left between them. Per germline, CDR1 SQVTM and CDR2 ANQGSEA. The CDR3 has 13 amino acids. This CDR3 is CSVEDRDNYGYTF. The CDR3 nucleotides are TGCAGCGTTGAAGATCGGGATAACTATGGCTACACCTTC.

On this clonotype itself: Sequence at one end of the junction differs from germline and may be a read error. The J gene is TRBJ1-1, the V gene TRBV29-1, with D tentatively TRBD1 (6 bases). The CDR3 loop spans 14 amino acids. Germline loops: CDR1 SQVTM, CDR2 ANQGSEA. In DNA, the CDR3 is TGCAGCATTGAACAGGGAGATGGGGACACTGAAGCTTTCTTT. Its translation is CSIEQGDGDTEAFF.

The CDR3 protein is CASQIGTGVTYEQYF. CDR3 DNA sequence: TGTGCCAGTCAAATCGGGACAGGAGTAACCTACGAGCAGTACTTC. The V gene is TRBV19, the J gene TRBJ2-7; TRBD1 aligns across 8 bases. This CDR3 has 15 residues. Germline V gives CDR1 LNHDA, CDR2 SQIVND (reference sequence). The trim removed 8 bases at V and 2 bases at J, leaving 11 bases unmatched.

This clonotype was found a few times. The rearrangement links TRBV20-1 to TRBJ2-1; 7 bases are shared with TRBD2. The CDR3 consists of 15 residues. Germline V gene lookup returns CDR1 DFQATT and CDR2 SNEGSKA (reference sequence). V gave up 3 bases and J gave up 4 bases; unmatched junction bases: 9. The CDR3 coding sequence is TGCAGTGCTAGTTCGGCGGGGGAGGCATACAATGAGCAGTTCTTC. It encodes CSASSAGEAYNEQFF.

The V call is TRBV29-1, the J call TRBJ2-1; TRBD2 matches at 7 bases. The germline V gene has CDR1 SQVTM and CDR2 ANQGSEA. V was clipped by 6 bases and J by 4 bases; unmatched bases: 9. The CDR3 sequence is 14 residues long. CDR3 DNA sequence: TGCAGCGTAAACGGGGGGACTACGTACAATGAGCAGTTCTTC. Amino acid sequence: CSVNGGTTYNEQFF.

V gene TRBV15 combines with J gene TRBJ2-1; D gene ambiguous. The CDR3 is made up of 12 amino acids. V shed 8 bases and J shed 4 bases, with 9 bases lying between them. CDR1 is LNHNV, CDR2 YYDKDF, per germline (reference sequence). In nucleotides, the CDR3 is TGTGCCACCCGCGGACGTTACAATGAGCAGTTCTTC. It codes for CATRGRYNEQFF.

V and J are TRBV5-1 and TRBJ2-3, with a tentative D call TRBD1 (6 bases). CDR1 is SGHRS and CDR2 is YFSETQ in the germline V gene. V shed 4 bases and J shed 5 bases, with 11 bases lying between them. The CDR3 loop spans 13 amino acids. The CDR3 bases are TGCGCCAGCAGCGAACAGGGTGGAGATACGCAGTATTTT. Protein sequence: CASSEQGGDTQYF.

This clonotype was detected a few times. The chain has TRBV6-2 or TRBV6-3 and TRBJ1-1, with D hard to call. The CDR3 covers 11 residues. Looked up from germline, CDR1 is MNHEY and CDR2 is SVGEGT. V was cut by 5 bases and J by 7 bases, with 8 bases left in between. CDR3 bases: TGTGCCAGCAGTCAAGCCATTGAAGCTTTCTTT. Amino acid sequence: CASSQAIEAFF.